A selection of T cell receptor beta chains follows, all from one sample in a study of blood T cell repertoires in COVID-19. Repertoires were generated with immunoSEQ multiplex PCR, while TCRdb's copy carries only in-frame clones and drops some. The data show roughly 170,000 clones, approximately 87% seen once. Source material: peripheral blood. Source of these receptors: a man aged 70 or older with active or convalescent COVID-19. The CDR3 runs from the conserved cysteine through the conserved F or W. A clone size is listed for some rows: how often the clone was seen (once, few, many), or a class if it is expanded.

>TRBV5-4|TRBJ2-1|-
CASSSSPSSYNEQFF
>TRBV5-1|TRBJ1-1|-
CASSFGQGEAFF
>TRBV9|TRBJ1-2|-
CASSALQGVRYTF
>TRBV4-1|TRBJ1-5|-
CASSQSGQTYSNQPQHF
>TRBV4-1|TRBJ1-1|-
CASSHPGGITEAFF
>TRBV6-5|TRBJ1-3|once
CASSYRAGSGNTIYF
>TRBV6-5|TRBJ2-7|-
CASSYSAGASYEQYF
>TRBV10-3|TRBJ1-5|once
CAISVTGGDQPQHF
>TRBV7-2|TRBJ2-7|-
CASSWGQGNYEQYF
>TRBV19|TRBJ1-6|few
CASSISGGLNSPLHF
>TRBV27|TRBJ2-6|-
CASRLISGANVLTF
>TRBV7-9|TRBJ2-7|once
CASSLRSDFYEQYF
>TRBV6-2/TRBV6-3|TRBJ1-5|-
CASSYSTGGDQPQHF
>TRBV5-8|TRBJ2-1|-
CASSLVPSGSFSHEQFF
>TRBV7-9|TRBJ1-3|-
CASSLGGTWGNTIYF
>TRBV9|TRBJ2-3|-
CASSVTNSDTQYF
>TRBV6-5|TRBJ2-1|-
CASSLSSYNEQFF
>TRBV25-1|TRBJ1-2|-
CASRDRVYGYTF
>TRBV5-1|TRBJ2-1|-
CASSLPGLAGWNEQFF
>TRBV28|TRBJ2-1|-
CASTHGGRGGGNEQFF
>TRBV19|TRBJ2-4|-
CASSPLAGLNIQYF
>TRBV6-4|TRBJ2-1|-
CASSRDRYSYNEQFF
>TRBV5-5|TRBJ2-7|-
CASSPHPLTTYEQYF
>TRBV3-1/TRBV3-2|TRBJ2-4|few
CASSQGGAINIQYF
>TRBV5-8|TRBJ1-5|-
CASSPKTGSQPQHF
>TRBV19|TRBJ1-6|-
CASSPPDRNLFNSPLHF
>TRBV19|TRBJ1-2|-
CASSRQSNNYGYTF
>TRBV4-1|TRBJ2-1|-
CASSRNVWEDYNEQFF
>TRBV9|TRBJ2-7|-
CASSPRGGMSEWYEQYF
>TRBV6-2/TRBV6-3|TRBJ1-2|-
CASSYPPTGPYGYTF
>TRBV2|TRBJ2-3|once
CASGGLLRGTDTQYF
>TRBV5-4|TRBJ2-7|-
CASSQGGERVYEQYF
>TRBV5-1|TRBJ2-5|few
CASSFRVQETQYF
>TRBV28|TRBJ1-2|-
CASTKGTPYGYTF
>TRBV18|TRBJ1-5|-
CASSATETSSNQPQHF
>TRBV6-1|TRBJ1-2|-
CASSEQNYGYTF
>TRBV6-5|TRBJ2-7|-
CASSSQTGHYEQYF
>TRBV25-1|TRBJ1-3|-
CASSPLTGRGNTIYF
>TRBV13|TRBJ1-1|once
CASSWGQGTPEAFF
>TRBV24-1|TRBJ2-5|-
CATSISNQETQYF
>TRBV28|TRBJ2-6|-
CASSLNQGSSGANVLTF
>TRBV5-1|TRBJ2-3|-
CASSLTSTDTQYF
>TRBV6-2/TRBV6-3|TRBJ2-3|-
CASSYGPTDTQYF
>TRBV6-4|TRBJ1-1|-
CASSAQGNTEAFF
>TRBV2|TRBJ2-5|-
CASTLAGSLRQYF
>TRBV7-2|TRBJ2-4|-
CASSTQGYIQYF
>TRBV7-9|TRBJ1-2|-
CASSLWRTGGSYGYTF
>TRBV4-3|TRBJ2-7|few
CASSPTGEGPEQYF
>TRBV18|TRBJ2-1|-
CASSSQGQERFRSTSEQFF
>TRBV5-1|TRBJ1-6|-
CASSLTGLSSYNSPLHF
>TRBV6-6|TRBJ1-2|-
CASSYPAGGPRYGYTF
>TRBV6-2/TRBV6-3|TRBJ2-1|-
CASSFGHPNEQFF
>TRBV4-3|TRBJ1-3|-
CASSQDRSRGNTIYF
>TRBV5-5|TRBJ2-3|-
CASSLTGYTDTQYF